Following are 12 T cell receptor beta chains from one sample sequenced in a study of shared clonotypes between healthy human individuals. This table comes from immunoSEQ multiplex PCR, and its TCRdb copy is limited to in-frame clones, with some not included. The table has about 2.1 million clones, 80% to 95% seen once; the top ten hold roughly 1.7%. In the naive CD8 group, cells lacked CD45RO and were positively selected for CCR7, so terminally differentiated effector memory CD45RA+ cells were left out. Sequences were obtained from naive CD8+ T cells from PBMCs. Receptor source: a man aged 18-30 years in good health. Some clones in this sample may be carry-over from other donors' samples.

This chain joins TRBV7-8 and TRBJ1-1; D remains unclear. Trimming cost V 5 bases and J 6 bases, with 10 bases left between them. This CDR3 spans 12 amino acids. Germline loops: CDR1 SGHVS, CDR2 FQNEAQ. The CDR3 bases are TGTGCCAGCAGCGGTGGTCCTCCTGAAGCTTTCTTT. Translating it yields CASSGGPPEAFF.

The chain uses TRBV4-2 and TRBJ2-1; 13 bases align to TRBD2. Germline V gene data show CDR1 as LGHNA and CDR2 as YNFKEQ. Trimming took 5 bases from V and 4 from J; bases not matched to a gene: 5. The CDR3 extends over 16 amino acids. The CDR3 sequence is CASSVTSGRVYNEQFF. CDR3 nucleotide sequence: TGTGCCAGCAGCGTCACTAGCGGGAGGGTGTACAATGAGCAGTTCTTC.

The rearrangement links TRBV19 to TRBJ2-3; 9 positions agree with TRBD2. The V and J ends lost 2 bases and 2 bases, in that order; junction bases with no gene match: 5. This CDR3 has 16 residues. The germline V gene encodes CDR1 LNHDA and CDR2 SQIVND (reference sequence). CDR3: CASSITGTSYTDTQYF. In DNA form, the CDR3 reads TGTGCCAGTAGTATAACCGGGACTAGCTACACAGATACGCAGTATTTT. Full variable domain (rest looked up from reference TRBV19 and TRBJ2-3): DGGITQSPKYLFRKEGQNVTLSCEQNLNHDAMYWYRQDPGQGLRLIYYSQIVNDFQKGDIAEGYSVSREKKESFPLTVTSAQKNPTAFYLCASSITGTSYTDTQYFGPGTRLTVL.

The V and J genes are TRBV14 and TRBJ2-2; D possibly corresponds to TRBD1 (5 bases). V was cut by 0 bases and J by 5 bases, with 13 bases left in between. Per germline, CDR1 SGHDN and CDR2 FVKESK. This CDR3 contains 16 residues. For the CDR3, the DNA is TGTGCCAGCAGCCAAGATAATAGTAGGGGAACCGGGGAGCTGTTTTTT. This gives the protein CASSQDNSRGTGELFF.

The rearrangement uses TRBV9 and TRBJ2-1; the D gene is possibly TRBD2 (6 bases). The V and J ends lost 1 base and 16 bases respectively, with 18 bases between them. Per germline, CDR1 SGDLS and CDR2 YYNGEE. The CDR3 has 13 residues. Here the CDR3 DNA reads TGTGCCAGCAGCGTACAGGGCGCGGGGCTGACTTTCTTC. This codes for CASSVQGAGLTFF.

CDR3 sequence reads: CASSWPRQGADGGNTIYF. The CDR3, as DNA: TGTGCCAGCAGCTGGCCGCGACAGGGGGCAGATGGAGGAAACACCATATATTTT. The gene calls are TRBV7-9 and TRBJ1-3; 10 bases align to TRBD1. From germline, CDR1 is SEHNR and CDR2 FQNEAQ (reference sequence). This CDR3 comprises 18 residues. The V segment lost 4 bases and the J segment 4 bases; nucleotides outside the gene matches: 13.

The chain combines TRBV7-9 with TRBJ2-4; D is undetermined. The V gene's germline CDR1 is SEHNR and CDR2 FQNEAQ (reference sequence). The CDR3 is 14 amino acids. With 1 base removed from V and 6 bases from J, the gap between germline ends came to 10 bases. CDR3 coding DNA: TGTGCCAGCAGCTTAGTTGAACAGATAAACATTCAGTACTTC. Translating gives CASSLVEQINIQYF.

The chain links TRBV28 to TRBJ2-3, with a tentative D call TRBD1 (6 bases). This CDR3 contains 15 residues. The V and J ends lost 4 bases and 3 bases respectively, with 14 bases between them. Germline assignment: CDR1 MDHEN and CDR2 SYDVKM. The CDR3 sequence: CASSSQGIRTDTQYF. Here the CDR3 DNA reads TGTGCCAGCAGTTCACAGGGAATCCGTACAGATACGCAGTATTTT.

The V call is TRBV6-5, the J call TRBJ2-5; TRBD2 matches 7 bases. The CDR3 runs to 16 residues. The junction had 11 bases not matched to a gene; V was cut back by 2 bases and J by 5 bases. Germline CDR1 reads MNHEY; CDR2 reads SVGAGI. The CDR3 DNA sequence: TGTGCCAGCAGTTACGCGGAGGGAGGGCCTGGGGAGACCCAGTACTTC. Translation: CASSYAEGGPGETQYF.

V is TRBV27 and J is TRBJ2-5; D gene ambiguous. This CDR3 is 13 amino acids long. Trimming shortened V by 3 bases and J by 2 bases, and 7 bases separated the two germline ends. CDR1 and CDR2 from the germline V gene are MNHEY and SMNVEV (reference sequence). The CDR3 sequence: CASSFGRQETQYF. The CDR3 DNA follows: TGTGCCAGCAGTTTCGGCAGGCAAGAGACCCAGTACTTC.

Concerning this clone itself: The same CDR3 arises from other DNA sequences in this sample as well. J is TRBJ2-7 and V is TRBV28; D is unresolved. With 4 bases removed from V and 6 bases from J, the gap between germline ends came to 4 bases. Germline V gene data show CDR1 as MDHEN and CDR2 as SYDVKM. The CDR3 extends over 10 amino acids. The CDR3 DNA is TGTGCCAGCAGTTCGAGCGAGCAGTACTTC. The encoded protein is CASSSSEQYF. Using reference TRBV28 and TRBJ2-7 for the parts outside the CDR3, the full variable domain is DVKVTQSSRYLVKRTGEKVFLECVQDMDHENMFWYRQDPGLGLRLIYFSYDVKMKEKGDIPEGYSVSREKKERFSLILESASTNQTSMYLCASSSSEQYFGPGTRLTVT.

For this clone: The same CDR3 arises from other DNA sequences in this sample as well. The CDR3 nucleotides are TGCAGCGTGCGGACAGGGGACTCCTACGAGCAGTACTTC. Protein: CSVRTGDSYEQYF. The chain links TRBV29-1 to TRBJ2-7; 9 bases line up with TRBD1. Germline V gene data show CDR1 as SQVTM and CDR2 as ANQGSEA. The length of the CDR3 is 13 residues. Trimming removed 6 bases from V and 0 bases from J; junction bases left unmatched: 3.